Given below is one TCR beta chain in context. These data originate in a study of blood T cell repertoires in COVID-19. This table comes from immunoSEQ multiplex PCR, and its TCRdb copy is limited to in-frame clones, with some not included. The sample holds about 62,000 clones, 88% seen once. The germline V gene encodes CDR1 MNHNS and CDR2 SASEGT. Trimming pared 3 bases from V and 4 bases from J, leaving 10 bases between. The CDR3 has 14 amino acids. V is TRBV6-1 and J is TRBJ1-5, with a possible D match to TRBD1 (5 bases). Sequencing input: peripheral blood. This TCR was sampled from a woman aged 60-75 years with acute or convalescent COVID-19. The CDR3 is CASSDLDRNQPQHF. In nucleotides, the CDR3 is TGTGCCAGCAGTGATCTTGACAGAAATCAGCCCCAGCATTTT.